The clone carrying this T cell receptor (beta chain) has only a few counts. Its antigen is currently unknown. CDR1 and CDR2 (germline): DFQATT, SNEGSKA (reference sequence). The CDR3 runs to 11 residues. V was pared by 6 bases and J by 7 bases, with 13 bases between. Each CDR3 protein gets one entry after TCRdb re-called the reads with MiXCR. The sample lists some 400,000 distinct CDR3 sequences, about a sixth occurring once. This sample is drawn from a study of T cell repertoires in cytomegalovirus infection. As for the study in general: Shared public TCR beta signatures pointed to both CMV infection and a matching HLA type.

Notes on the study in general: Cumulative frequency of public TCR beta families picked out carriers of CMV plus the relevant HLA. HLA-C-restricted CMV-specific TCR beta clonotypes prevailed in the ex vivo response.

This receptor was identified in a human donor in good health (CMV status not recorded). Some clones in this sample may be carry-over from other donors' samples. The sequenced sample consisted of PBMCs. The V call is TRBV20-1, the J call TRBJ2-7; D perhaps matches TRBD2 (5 bases). The CDR3 DNA reads as TGCAGTGCCTCACCCGGGGAGGAGCAGTACTTC. Translated: CSASPGEEQYF.